This paragraph covers one T cell receptor beta chain sequence. Its target is not known. Only in-frame clones appear in the TCRdb table, and some are missing; sequencing was by immunoSEQ multiplex PCR. The table lists fewer than 140,000 clones, less than 95% of them singletons. Samples were taken at baseline and on day 1 of cycles 4 and 7. The sample originates from a study of OX40 agonist ivuxolimab in advanced cancers. The wider study: Age averaged around 58 years (range roughly 23 to 79), and 82.7% were male. Whole-study results and caveats: A proportion of nonresponders additionally exhibited low normalized T-cell clonal expansion.

Sequenced here: CD4+ or CD8+ T cells sorted from blood, sampled in a trial of the OX40 agonist ivuxolimab. The clonotype was recovered from an adult with an advanced solid tumor such as melanoma, head and neck, liver or kidney cancer.

In nucleotides, the CDR3 is TGCGCCAGCAGCCAAGATATTGCCTCCCGGGGCGAGCAGTTCTTC. The encoded protein is CASSQDIASRGEQFF. The chain employs TRBV4-3 and TRBJ2-1; D possibly uses TRBD1 or TRBD2 (5 bases each). Germline values: CDR1 LGHNA, CDR2 YSLEER. The CDR3 runs 15 residues. The V gene lost 0 bases and the J gene lost 10 bases, with 16 bases spanning the gap.